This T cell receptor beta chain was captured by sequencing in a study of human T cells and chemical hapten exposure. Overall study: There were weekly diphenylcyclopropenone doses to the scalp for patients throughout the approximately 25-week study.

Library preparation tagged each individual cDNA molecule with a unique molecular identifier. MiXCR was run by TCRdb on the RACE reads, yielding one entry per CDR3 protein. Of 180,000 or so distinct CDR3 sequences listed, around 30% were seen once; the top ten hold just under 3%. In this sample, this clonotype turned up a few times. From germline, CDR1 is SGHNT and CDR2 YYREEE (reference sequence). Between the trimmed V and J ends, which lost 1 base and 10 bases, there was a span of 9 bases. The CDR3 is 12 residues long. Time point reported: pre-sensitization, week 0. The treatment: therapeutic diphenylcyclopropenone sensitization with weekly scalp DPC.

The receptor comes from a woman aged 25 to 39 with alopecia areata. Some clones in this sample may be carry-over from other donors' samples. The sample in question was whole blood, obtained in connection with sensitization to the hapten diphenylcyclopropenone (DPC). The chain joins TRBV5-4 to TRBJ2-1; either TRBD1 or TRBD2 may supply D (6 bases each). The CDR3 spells CASSLRGAEQFF. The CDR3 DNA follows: TGTGCCAGCAGCTTGAGGGGGGCAGAGCAGTTCTTC.